One sample yielded the 19 T cell receptor beta chains listed below, sequenced in a study of beta chain features in type 1 diabetes. Points from the study as a whole: Among all four CD4+ subsets, Type 1 diabetes patients had TCRB CDR3s that were moderately but significantly shorter.

No antigen is known for these receptors. Expressed TCRB transcripts were sequenced because the isolated RNA had all been reverse transcribed beforehand. TCRdb keeps only in-frame clones here, not all; method: immunoSEQ multiplex PCR. The profile shows 300,000 to 450,000 clones, about 10% of them singletons. Sample: central memory CD4+ T cells from blood. These receptors were obtained from a man aged 25-45 years with type 1 diabetes.

The chain is built from TRBV5-4 and TRBJ1-5; 8 bases align to TRBD1. Germline V gives CDR1 SGHNT, CDR2 YYREEE (reference sequence). Trimming cost V 0 bases and J 4 bases; bases outside gene matches: 3. This CDR3 comprises 15 residues. CDR3 in amino acids: CASSLGGTGNQPQHF. The CDR3 DNA follows: TGTGCCAGCAGCTTGGGTGGGACAGGAAATCAGCCCCAGCATTTT.

J is TRBJ2-7 and V is TRBV6-6; D remains unclear. V shed 6 bases and J shed 0 bases, with 18 bases lying between them. Germline loops: CDR1 MNHNY, CDR2 SVGAGI (reference sequence). CDR3 size: 16 residues. CDR3 nucleotide sequence: TGTGCCAGCAGGGGTTTAGGGTACTCACGCTCCTACGAGCAGTACTTC. It yields the protein CASRGLGYSRSYEQYF.

This clone was seen a few times. The chain uses TRBV28 and TRBJ1-3; D might be TRBD1 (6 bases). The CDR3 has 14 amino acids. Trimming took off 7 bases at V and 7 bases at J, with 17 bases between the two ends. In germline, CDR1 is MDHEN, CDR2 SYDVKM. The CDR3 protein is CASNLRQAVNTIYF. The CDR3 DNA follows: TGTGCCAGCAACTTGCGACAGGCTGTCAACACCATATATTTT.

Comment on this clone: The junction departs from germline at one end; a sequencing error may be responsible. CDR3 DNA sequence: TGCGCCAGCAGCAAAGAGACAGGGGGCACCTCCTACGAGCAGTACTTC. This translates into CASSKETGGTSYEQYF. The V gene is TRBV7-2, the J gene TRBJ2-7; the match to TRBD1 covers 10 bases. The CDR3 has 16 residues. Germline CDR1 and CDR2: SGHTA and FQGNSA.

There are many counts of this clone. The chain employs TRBV4-1 and TRBJ2-5; D call uncertain. Per the germline V gene, CDR1 is MGHRA and CDR2 is YSYEKL. The CDR3 is 14 residues long. Trimming pared 0 bases from V and 1 base from J, leaving 6 bases between. The CDR3 sequence is CASSQERVQETQYF. The CDR3 nucleotides read TGCGCCAGCAGCCAAGAAAGGGTCCAAGAGACCCAGTACTTC.

This clone was seen many times. The chain is built from TRBV5-1 and TRBJ1-1; D gene ambiguous. Germline V lookup: CDR1 SGHRS, CDR2 YFSETQ. The CDR3 sequence is 13 residues long. Trimming removed 3 bases at V and 2 bases at J, with 8 bases between. The CDR3 DNA is TGCGCCAGCAGCTACGGGTTCAACACTGAAGCTTTCTTT. This encodes CASSYGFNTEAFF.

The chain carries TRBV27 and TRBJ2-2, with D possibly TRBD2 on 6 matching bases. The CDR3 spans 15 residues. V lost 5 bases and J 5 bases, leaving 15 bases between the germline ends. Germline V gene data show CDR1 as MNHEY and CDR2 as SMNVEV (reference sequence). Here the CDR3 reads CASSDSGLWTGELFF. The CDR3 DNA follows: TGTGCCAGCAGTGACTCGGGACTTTGGACCGGGGAGCTGTTTTTT.

This clone was detected a few times. In DNA, the CDR3 is TGTGCCACCAGCGGGGGGGGACAGGGTGTCTACGAGCAGTACTTC. This sequence encodes CATSGGGQGVYEQYF. V and J are TRBV15 and TRBJ2-5; 9 bases fit TRBD1. Judging by the DNA end, TRBJ2-7 fits better; the J call may be wrong. The CDR3 has 15 residues. From germline, CDR1 is LNHNV and CDR2 YYDKDF (reference sequence).

V gene TRBV11-2 combines with J gene TRBJ2-3; possible D gene TRBD2, 6 bases. The germline V and J ends were trimmed by 1 base and 3 bases, with 8 bases remaining between them. The CDR3 totals 14 residues. The germline V gene has CDR1 SGHAT and CDR2 FQNNGV. The CDR3 nucleotides are TGTGCCAGCAGCTTAGGGAGGGTTACAGATACGCAGTATTTT. Its translation is CASSLGRVTDTQYF.

This clone has just a few counts. This rearrangement joins TRBV30 to TRBJ2-5; 9 nucleotides match TRBD1. Per the germline V gene, CDR1 is GTSNPN and CDR2 is SVGIG (reference sequence). This CDR3 comprises 16 residues. V trimming: 3 bases; J trimming: 4 bases; junction bases outside the gene matches: 12. The CDR3 reads CAWSHLGTGGGETQYF. The CDR3 bases are TGTGCCTGGAGCCACCTTGGTACAGGGGGCGGAGAGACCCAGTACTTC. Based on the CDR3 plus reference TRBV30 and TRBJ2-5, the full variable domain is SQTIHQWPATLVQPVGSPLSLECTVEGTSNPNLYWYRQAAGRGLQLLFYSVGIGQISSEVPQNLSASRPQDRQFILSSKKLLLSDSGFYLCAWSHLGTGGGETQYFGPGTRLLVL.

The chain links TRBV6-7 to TRBJ2-1, with 8 nucleotides matching TRBD1. TRBV6-7 is identified as an open reading frame with a role that is uncertain. The CDR3 is 13 amino acids. Unmatched junction bases numbered 3, after V lost 7 bases and J lost 4 bases. Written as DNA, the CDR3 is TGTGCCAGCACCGGACAGGGTTACAATGAGCAGTTCTTC. Translated, it gives CASTGQGYNEQFF.

The J gene is TRBJ2-7, the V gene TRBV28; 7 bases fit TRBD1. The J segment lost 3 bases and the V segment lost 6 bases, leaving 11 bases of the junction unmatched. Germline CDR1 and CDR2: MDHEN and SYDVKM. The CDR3 has 15 amino acids. The CDR3 DNA reads TGTGCCAGCAGGGCGACCGGGACAGACTACTACGAGCAGTACTTC. Encoded protein: CASRATGTDYYEQYF. The variable domain in full, with the rest retrieved from reference TRBV28 and TRBJ2-7, is DVKVTQSSRYLVKRTGEKVFLECVQDMDHENMFWYRQDPGLGLRLIYFSYDVKMKEKGDIPEGYSVSREKKERFSLILESASTNQTSMYLCASRATGTDYYEQYFGPGTRLTVT.

This clone showed up many times. The CDR3 bases are TGCGCCAGCAGCTTGGACGGACAGGGTAATGAAAAACTGTTTTTT. It encodes CASSLDGQGNEKLFF. The chain links TRBV5-1 to TRBJ1-4, with TRBD1 matching over 8 bases. The CDR3 is 15 residues long. CDR1 SGHRS and CDR2 YFSETQ come from the germline V gene. V trimming: 0 bases; J trimming: 4 bases; junction bases outside the gene matches: 2.

This clone was detected only a few times. V and J are TRBV5-1 and TRBJ2-5, with TRBD2 as a possible D gene (6 bases). The V end lost 1 base, the J end lost 1 base, and 8 bases lay between the germline ends. From germline, CDR1 is SGHRS and CDR2 YFSETQ. The CDR3 spans 14 residues. The CDR3: CASSLRDFQETQYF. DNA for the CDR3: TGCGCCAGCAGCTTGCGGGACTTCCAAGAGACCCAGTACTTC.

This clone was counted ten times or more. This rearrangement joins TRBV14 to TRBJ1-1, with D perhaps TRBD1 (6 bases). V was pared by 3 bases and J by 1 base, with 18 bases between. Germline V gives CDR1 SGHDN, CDR2 FVKESK. This CDR3 has 17 amino acids. The CDR3 loop reads CASSHLTGTNGNTEAFF. The CDR3 DNA sequence: TGTGCCAGCAGCCACCTTACCGGGACAAACGGGAACACTGAAGCTTTCTTT.

The sample holds many counts of this clone. The chain couples TRBV7-2 to TRBJ2-7, with 15 bases lining up with TRBD2. Germline loops: CDR1 SGHTA, CDR2 FQGNSA. Trimming took 3 bases from V and 6 from J; bases not matched to a gene: 0. The CDR3 sequence is 14 residues long. The CDR3 region is CASSLGLAGGEQYF. The CDR3 nucleotides are TGTGCCAGCAGCTTGGGACTAGCGGGAGGCGAGCAGTACTTC.

In its sample, this clone was seen many times. The V and J genes are TRBV5-1 and TRBJ2-2; 10 bases align to TRBD2. Looked up from germline, CDR1 is SGHRS and CDR2 is YFSETQ. There are 14 residues in the CDR3. The V gene end was trimmed by 4 bases and the J gene end by 16 bases; junction bases not matched to a gene: 13. CDR3 in DNA: TGCGCCAGCAGCCCGCAAGCGGGAGGGCCCCTACCGTTTTTT. This sequence encodes CASSPQAGGPLPFF.

Ten or more counts support this clone. The chain carries TRBV18 and TRBJ1-5, with D unresolved. Per germline, CDR1 KGHSH and CDR2 LQKENI. The CDR3 runs to 13 residues. V shed 5 bases and J shed 3 bases, with 8 bases lying between them. CDR3 amino acids: CASSWESNQPQHF. The CDR3, as DNA: TGTGCCAGCTCATGGGAATCCAATCAGCCCCAGCATTTT.

The chain is built from TRBV28 and TRBJ2-7; either TRBD1 or TRBD2 may supply D (6 bases each). V was shortened by 7 bases and J by 3 bases, with 19 bases between the two germline ends. The CDR3 has 15 residues. Germline-derived CDR1 and CDR2 are MDHEN and SYDVKM. In nucleotides, the CDR3 is TGTGCCAGCACCCCGGGAGCACAGGGAAACTACGAGCAGTACTTC. Translation gives CASTPGAQGNYEQYF.